The sequence of this T cell receptor (beta chain) was determined in a study of shared clonotypes between healthy human individuals. Trimming removed 3 bases from V and 4 bases from J, with 13 bases in between. CDR1 is SGHTA, CDR2 FQGTGA, per germline. CDR3 length: 15 amino acids. TCRdb's table, derived via immunoSEQ multiplex PCR, lists solely in-frame clones and lacks some. The sample lists 850,000 to 1,100,000 clones; roughly 80% were seen once. Each of the donors was a healthy adult who was HIV-negative and had not had a recent acute infection or vaccination. Memory CD4+ cells were the fraction left after CD45RA+ naive selection. Details on this clone: Its specificity is not known.

Findings of the study overall: Clonotypes which were not shared had lower generation probabilities than clonotypes that all four donors shared.

The receptor was isolated from a man between 18 and 35 years old in good health. Some clones in this sample may be carry-over from other donors' samples. The chain joins TRBV7-3 to TRBJ2-1, with D perhaps TRBD2 (5 bases). The specimen sequenced was memory CD4+ T cells from PBMCs. The subset was: CD45RA-negative fraction. CDR3 in amino acids: CASSFSGPGYNEQFF. Here the CDR3 DNA reads TGTGCCAGCAGCTTTAGTGGGCCGGGGTACAATGAGCAGTTCTTC.